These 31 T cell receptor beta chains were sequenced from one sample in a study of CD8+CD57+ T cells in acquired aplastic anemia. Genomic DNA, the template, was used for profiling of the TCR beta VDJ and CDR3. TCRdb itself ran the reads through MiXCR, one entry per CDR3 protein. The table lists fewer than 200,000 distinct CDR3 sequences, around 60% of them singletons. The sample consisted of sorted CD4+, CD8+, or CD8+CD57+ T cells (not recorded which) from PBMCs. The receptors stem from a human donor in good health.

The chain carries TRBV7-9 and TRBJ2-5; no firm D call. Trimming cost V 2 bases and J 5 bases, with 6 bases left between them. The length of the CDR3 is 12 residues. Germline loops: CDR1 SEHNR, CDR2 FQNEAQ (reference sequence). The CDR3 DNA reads TGTGCCAGCAGCTTAACGCTTGAGACCCAGTACTTC. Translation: CASSLTLETQYF.

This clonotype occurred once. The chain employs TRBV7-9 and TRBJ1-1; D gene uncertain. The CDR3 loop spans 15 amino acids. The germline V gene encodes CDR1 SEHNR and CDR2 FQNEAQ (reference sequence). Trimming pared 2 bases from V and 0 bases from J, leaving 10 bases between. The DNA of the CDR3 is TGTGCCAGCAGCTTATTGGTCAGGCTGAACACTGAAGCTTTCTTT. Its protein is CASSLLVRLNTEAFF.

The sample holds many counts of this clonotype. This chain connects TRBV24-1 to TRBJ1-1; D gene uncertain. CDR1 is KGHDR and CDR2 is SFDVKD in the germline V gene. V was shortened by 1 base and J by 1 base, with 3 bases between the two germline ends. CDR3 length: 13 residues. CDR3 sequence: CATSDLGNTEAFF. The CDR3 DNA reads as TGTGCCACCAGTGATTTAGGGAACACTGAAGCTTTCTTT.

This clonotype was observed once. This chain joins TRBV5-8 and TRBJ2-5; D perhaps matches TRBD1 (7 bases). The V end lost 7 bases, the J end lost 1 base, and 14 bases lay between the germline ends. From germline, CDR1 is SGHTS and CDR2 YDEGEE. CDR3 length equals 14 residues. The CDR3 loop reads CASGAGQTQETQYF. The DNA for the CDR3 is TGTGCCAGCGGGGCGGGACAGACCCAAGAGACCCAGTACTTC.

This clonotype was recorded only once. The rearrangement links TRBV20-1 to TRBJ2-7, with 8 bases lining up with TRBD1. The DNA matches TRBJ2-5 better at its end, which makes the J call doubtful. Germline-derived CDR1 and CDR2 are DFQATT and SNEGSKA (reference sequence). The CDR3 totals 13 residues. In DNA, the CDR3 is TGCAGTGCCGCGGACAGGGTTATCGAGACCCAGTACTTC. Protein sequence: CSAADRVIETQYF.

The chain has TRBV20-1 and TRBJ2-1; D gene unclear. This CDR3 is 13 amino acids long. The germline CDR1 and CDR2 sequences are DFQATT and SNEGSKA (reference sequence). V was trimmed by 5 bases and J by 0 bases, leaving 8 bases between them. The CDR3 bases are TGCAGTGCTTTCGAAAGCTCCTACAATGAGCAGTTCTTC. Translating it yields CSAFESSYNEQFF.

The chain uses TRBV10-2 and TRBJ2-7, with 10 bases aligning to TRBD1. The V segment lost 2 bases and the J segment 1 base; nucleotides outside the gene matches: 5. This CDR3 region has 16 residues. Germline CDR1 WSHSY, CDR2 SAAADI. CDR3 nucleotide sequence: TGCGCCAGCAGTGAGGAAGGGACAGGGGCATCCTACGAGCAGTACTTC. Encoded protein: CASSEEGTGASYEQYF.

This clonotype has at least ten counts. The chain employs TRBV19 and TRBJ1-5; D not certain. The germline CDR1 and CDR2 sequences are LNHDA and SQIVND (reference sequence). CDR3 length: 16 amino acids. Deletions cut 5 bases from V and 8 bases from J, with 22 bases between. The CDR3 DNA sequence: TGTGCCAGTAGTTCAAAGGGAGGCCCAAGGGTAAAGCCCCAGCATTTT. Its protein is CASSSKGGPRVKPQHF.

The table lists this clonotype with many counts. The CDR3 sequence is CSARDVDSGANVLTF. The CDR3 coding sequence is TGCAGTGCTAGGGACGTAGACTCTGGGGCCAACGTCCTGACTTTC. V usage is TRBV20-1 and J usage is TRBJ2-6, with D unclear. The V gene's germline CDR1 is DFQATT and CDR2 SNEGSKA (reference sequence). The CDR3 contains 15 residues. V shed 3 bases and J shed 0 bases, with 9 bases lying between them.

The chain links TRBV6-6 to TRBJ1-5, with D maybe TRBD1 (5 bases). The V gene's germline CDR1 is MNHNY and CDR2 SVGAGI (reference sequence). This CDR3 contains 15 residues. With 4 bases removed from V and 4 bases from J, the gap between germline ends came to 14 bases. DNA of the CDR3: TGTGCCAGCAGTTTAGTACTGGGGCTTAATCAGCCCCAGCATTTT. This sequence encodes CASSLVLGLNQPQHF.

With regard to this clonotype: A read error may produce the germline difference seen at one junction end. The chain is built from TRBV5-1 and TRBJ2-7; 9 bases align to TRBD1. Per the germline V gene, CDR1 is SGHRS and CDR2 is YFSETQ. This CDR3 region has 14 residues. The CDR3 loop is CASSLRGQGNEQCF. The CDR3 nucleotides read TGCGCCAGCAGCTTGAGGGGACAGGGAAACGAGCAGTGCTTC.

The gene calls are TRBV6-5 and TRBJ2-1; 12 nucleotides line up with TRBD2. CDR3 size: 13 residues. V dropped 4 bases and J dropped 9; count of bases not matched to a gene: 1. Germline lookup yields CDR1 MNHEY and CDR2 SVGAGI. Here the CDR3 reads CASSSGLAGEQFF. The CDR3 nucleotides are TGTGCCAGCAGTTCGGGACTAGCGGGTGAGCAGTTCTTC.

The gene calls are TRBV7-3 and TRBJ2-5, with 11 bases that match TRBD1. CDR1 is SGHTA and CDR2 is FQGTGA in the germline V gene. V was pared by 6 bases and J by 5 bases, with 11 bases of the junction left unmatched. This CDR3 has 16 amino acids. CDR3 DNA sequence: TGTGCCAGCAGTTACTCGGACAGGGGGCTTTATGAGACCCAGTACTTC. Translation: CASSYSDRGLYETQYF.

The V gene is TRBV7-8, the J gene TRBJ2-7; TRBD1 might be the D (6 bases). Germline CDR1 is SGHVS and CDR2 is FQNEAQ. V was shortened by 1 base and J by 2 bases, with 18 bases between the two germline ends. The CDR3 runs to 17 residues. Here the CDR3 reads CASSLGSTGKGAYEQYF. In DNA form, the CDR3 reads TGTGCCAGCAGCTTAGGGAGCACAGGGAAAGGCGCCTACGAGCAGTACTTC.

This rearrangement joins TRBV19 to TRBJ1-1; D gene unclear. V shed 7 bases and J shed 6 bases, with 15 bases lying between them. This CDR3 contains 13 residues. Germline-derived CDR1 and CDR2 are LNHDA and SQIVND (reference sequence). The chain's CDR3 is CASKKQFMAEAFF. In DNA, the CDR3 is TGTGCCAGTAAAAAGCAATTCATGGCTGAAGCTTTCTTT.

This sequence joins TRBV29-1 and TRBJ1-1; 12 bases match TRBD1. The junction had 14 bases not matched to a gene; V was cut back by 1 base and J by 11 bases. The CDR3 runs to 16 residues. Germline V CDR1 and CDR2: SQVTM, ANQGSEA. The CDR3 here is CSVEAFGTGGSPGAFF. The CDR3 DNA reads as TGCAGCGTTGAAGCGTTTGGGACAGGGGGCTCCCCGGGCGCTTTCTTT.

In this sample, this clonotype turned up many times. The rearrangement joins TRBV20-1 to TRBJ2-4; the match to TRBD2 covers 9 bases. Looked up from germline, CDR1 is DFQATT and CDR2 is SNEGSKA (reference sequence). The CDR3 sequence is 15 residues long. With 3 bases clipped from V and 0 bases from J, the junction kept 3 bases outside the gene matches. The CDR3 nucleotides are TGCAGTGCTAGGGAGCGGGGGGAAGCCAAAAACATTCAGTACTTC. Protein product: CSARERGEAKNIQYF.

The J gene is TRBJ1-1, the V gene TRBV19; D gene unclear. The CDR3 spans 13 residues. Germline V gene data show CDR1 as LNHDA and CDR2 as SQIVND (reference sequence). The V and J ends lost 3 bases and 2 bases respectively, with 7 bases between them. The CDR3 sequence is CASSIFLNTEAFF. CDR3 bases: TGTGCCAGTAGTATTTTCCTAAACACTGAAGCTTTCTTT.

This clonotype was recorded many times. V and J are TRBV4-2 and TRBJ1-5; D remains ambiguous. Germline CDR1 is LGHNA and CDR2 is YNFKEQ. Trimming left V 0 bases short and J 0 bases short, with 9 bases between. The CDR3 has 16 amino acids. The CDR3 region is CASSQDGGYSNQPQHF. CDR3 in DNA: TGTGCCAGCAGCCAAGACGGCGGTTATAGCAATCAGCCCCAGCATTTT.

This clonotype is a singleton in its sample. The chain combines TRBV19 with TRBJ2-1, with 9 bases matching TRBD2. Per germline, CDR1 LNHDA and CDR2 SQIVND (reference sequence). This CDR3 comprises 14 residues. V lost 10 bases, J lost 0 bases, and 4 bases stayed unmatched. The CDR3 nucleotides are TGTGCCATCGGTAGCGGGAGCTCCTACAATGAGCAGTTCTTC. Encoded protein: CAIGSGSSYNEQFF.

The DNA for the CDR3 is TGTGCCAGCAGCCCAGCCATTGATGAGCAGTTCTTC. Translated: CASSPAIDEQFF. This chain links TRBV7-9 with TRBJ2-1; no clear D. Germline values: CDR1 SEHNR, CDR2 FQNEAQ (reference sequence). V was cut by 5 bases and J by 8 bases, with 10 bases left in between. The CDR3 length is 12 residues.

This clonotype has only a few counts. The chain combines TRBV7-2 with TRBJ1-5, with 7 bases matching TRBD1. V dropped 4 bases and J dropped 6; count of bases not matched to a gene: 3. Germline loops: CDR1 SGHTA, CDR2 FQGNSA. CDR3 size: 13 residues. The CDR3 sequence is CASSYRGGQPQHF. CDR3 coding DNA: TGTGCCAGCAGCTACAGGGGAGGTCAGCCCCAGCATTTT.

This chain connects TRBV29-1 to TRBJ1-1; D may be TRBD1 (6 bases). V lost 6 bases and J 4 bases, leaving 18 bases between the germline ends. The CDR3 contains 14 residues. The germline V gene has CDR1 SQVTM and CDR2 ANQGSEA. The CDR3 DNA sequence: TGCAGCGTGGATACTGCAGGGGTCCTCACTGAAGCTTTCTTT. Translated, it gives CSVDTAGVLTEAFF.

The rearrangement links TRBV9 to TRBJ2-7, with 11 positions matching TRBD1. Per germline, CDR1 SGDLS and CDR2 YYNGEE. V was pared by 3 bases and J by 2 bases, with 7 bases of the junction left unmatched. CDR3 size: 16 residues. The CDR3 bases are TGTGCCAGCAGCGCGATAGGACAGGGGGCTACCTACGAGCAGTACTTC. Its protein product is CASSAIGQGATYEQYF.

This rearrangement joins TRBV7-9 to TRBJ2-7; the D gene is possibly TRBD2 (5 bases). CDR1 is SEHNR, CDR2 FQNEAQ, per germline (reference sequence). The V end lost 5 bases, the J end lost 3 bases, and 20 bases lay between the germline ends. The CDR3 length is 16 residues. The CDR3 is CASSQDLGSRDYEQYF. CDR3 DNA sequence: TGTGCCAGCAGCCAAGATCTTGGCAGCCGGGACTACGAGCAGTACTTC. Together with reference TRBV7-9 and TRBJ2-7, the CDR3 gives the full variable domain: DTGVSQNPRHKITKRGQNVTFRCDPISEHNRLYWYRQTLGQGPEFLTYFQNEAQLEKSRLLSDRFSAERPKGSFSTLEIQRTEQGDSAMYLCASSQDLGSRDYEQYFGPGTRLTVT.

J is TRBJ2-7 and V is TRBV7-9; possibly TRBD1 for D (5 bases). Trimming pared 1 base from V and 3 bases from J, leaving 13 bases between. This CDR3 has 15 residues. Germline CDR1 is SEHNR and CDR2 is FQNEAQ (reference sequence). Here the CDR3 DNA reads TGTGCCAGCAGCTTAGTAACAGGACCAAACTACGAGCAGTACTTC. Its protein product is CASSLVTGPNYEQYF. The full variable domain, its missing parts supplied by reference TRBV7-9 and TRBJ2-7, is DTGVSQNPRHKITKRGQNVTFRCDPISEHNRLYWYRQTLGQGPEFLTYFQNEAQLEKSRLLSDRFSAERPKGSFSTLEIQRTEQGDSAMYLCASSLVTGPNYEQYFGPGTRLTVT.

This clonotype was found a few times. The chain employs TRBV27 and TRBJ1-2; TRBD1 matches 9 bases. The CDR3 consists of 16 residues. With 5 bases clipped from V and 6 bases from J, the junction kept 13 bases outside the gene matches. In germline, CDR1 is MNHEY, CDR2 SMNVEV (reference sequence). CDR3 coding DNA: TGTGCCAGCAGTCCGAACGGACAGGGGTATCGGCATGGCTACACCTTC. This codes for CASSPNGQGYRHGYTF.

For the CDR3, the DNA is TGTGCCAGCAGCTTCCGGGGGGCACTCTCCCTCCACTTT. It encodes CASSFRGALSLHF. The chain combines TRBV5-8 with TRBJ1-6; D may be TRBD1 (6 bases). Trimming shortened V by 2 bases and J by 14 bases, and 14 bases separated the two germline ends. The CDR3 covers 13 residues. Germline V gives CDR1 SGHTS, CDR2 YDEGEE.

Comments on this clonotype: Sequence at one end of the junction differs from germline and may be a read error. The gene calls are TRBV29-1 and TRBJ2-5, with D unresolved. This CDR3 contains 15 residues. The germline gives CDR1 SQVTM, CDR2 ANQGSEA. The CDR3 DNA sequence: TGCAGCATTGAAGATAATGGCCAAGTGCGGGAGACCCAGTACTTC. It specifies CSIEDNGQVRETQYF. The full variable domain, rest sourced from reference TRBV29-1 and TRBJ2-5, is SAVISQKPSRDICQRGTSLTIQCQVDSQVTMMFWYRQQPGQSLTLIATANQGSEATYESGFVIDKFPISRPNLTFSTLTVSNMSPEDSSIYLCSIEDNGQVRETQYFGPGTRLLVL.

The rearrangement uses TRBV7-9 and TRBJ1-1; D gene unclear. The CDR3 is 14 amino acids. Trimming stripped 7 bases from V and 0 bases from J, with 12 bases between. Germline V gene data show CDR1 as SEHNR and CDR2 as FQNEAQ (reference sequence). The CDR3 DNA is TGTGCCAGCACCCCAACTGAGATGAACACTGAAGCTTTCTTT. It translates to CASTPTEMNTEAFF. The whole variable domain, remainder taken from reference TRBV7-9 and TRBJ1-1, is DTGVSQNPRHKITKRGQNVTFRCDPISEHNRLYWYRQTLGQGPEFLTYFQNEAQLEKSRLLSDRFSAERPKGSFSTLEIQRTEQGDSAMYLCASTPTEMNTEAFFGQGTRLTVV.

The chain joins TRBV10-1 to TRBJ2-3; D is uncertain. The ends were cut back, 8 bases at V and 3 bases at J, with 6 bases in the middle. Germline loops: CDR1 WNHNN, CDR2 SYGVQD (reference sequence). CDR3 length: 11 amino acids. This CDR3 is CASGITDTQYF. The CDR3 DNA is TGCGCCAGCGGGATTACAGATACGCAGTATTTT.